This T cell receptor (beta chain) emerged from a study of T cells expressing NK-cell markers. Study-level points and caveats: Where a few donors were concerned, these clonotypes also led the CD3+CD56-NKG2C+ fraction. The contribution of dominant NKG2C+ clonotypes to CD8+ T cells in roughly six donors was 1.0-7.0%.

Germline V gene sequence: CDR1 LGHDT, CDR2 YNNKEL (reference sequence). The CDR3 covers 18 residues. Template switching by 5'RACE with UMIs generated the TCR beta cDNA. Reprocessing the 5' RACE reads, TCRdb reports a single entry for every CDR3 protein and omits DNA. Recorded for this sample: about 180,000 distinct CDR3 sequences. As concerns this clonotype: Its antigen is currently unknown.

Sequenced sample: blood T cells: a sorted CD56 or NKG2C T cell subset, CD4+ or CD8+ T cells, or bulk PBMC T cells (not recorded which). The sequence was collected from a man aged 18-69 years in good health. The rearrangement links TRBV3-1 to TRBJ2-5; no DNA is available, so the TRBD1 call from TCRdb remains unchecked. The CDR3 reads CASSVGATGTDFQETQYF.